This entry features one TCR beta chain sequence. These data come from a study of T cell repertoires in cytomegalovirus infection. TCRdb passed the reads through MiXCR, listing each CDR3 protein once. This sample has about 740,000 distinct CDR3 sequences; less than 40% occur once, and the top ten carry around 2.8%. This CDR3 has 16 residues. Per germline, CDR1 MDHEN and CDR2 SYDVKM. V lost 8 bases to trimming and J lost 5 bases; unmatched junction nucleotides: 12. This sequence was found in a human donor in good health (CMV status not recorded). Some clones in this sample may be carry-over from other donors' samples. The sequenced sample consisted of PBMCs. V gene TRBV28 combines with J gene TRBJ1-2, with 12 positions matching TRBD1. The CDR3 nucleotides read TGTGCCAGCGTTGGGGACAGGGGGCGTGTTGAATATGGCTACACCTTC. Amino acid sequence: CASVGDRGRVEYGYTF.